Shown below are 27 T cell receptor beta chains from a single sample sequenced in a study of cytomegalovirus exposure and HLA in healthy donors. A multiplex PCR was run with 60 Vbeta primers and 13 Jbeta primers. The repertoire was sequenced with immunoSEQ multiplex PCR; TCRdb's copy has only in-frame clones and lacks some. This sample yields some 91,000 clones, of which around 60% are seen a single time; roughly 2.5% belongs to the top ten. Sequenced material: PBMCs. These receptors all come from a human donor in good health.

The CDR3, as DNA: TGTGCCAGCAGTCCACCCTCGACACCATCCTCCGGCGAGCAGTACTTC. Amino acid sequence: CASSPPSTPSSGEQYF. This sequence joins TRBV6-6 and TRBJ2-7; D gene ambiguous. Germline V gene data show CDR1 as MNHNY and CDR2 as SVGAGI (reference sequence). Deletions cut 5 bases from V and 6 bases from J, with 23 bases between. The length of the CDR3 is 16 residues.

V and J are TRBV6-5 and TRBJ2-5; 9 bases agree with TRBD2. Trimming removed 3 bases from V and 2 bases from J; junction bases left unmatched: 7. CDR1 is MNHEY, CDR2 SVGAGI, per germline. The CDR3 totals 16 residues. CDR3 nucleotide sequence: TGTGCCAGCAGTTATAGCGGGGGCCTCCCTCAAGAGACCCAGTACTTC. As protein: CASSYSGGLPQETQYF.

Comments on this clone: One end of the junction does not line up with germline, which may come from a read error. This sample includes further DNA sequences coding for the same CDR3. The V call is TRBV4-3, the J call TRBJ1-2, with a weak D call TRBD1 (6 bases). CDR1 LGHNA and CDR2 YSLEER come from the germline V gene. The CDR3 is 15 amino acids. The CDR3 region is CASSQGDTSGYGYTF. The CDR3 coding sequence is TGCGCAAGCAGCCAAGGGGACACCTCAGGCTATGGCTACACCTTC.

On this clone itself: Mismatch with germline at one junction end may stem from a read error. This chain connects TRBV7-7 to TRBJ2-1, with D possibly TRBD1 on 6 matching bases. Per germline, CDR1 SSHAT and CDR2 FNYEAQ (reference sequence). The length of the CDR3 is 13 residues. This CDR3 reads CASSLQGMNEQFF. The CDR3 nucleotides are TGTGCTAGCAGCTTACAGGGTATGAATGAGCAGTTCTTC.

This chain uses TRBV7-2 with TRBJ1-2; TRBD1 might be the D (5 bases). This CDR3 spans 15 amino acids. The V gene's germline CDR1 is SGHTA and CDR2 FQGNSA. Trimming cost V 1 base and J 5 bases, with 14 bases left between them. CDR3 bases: TGTGCCAGCAGCTTAGACCCGGAAGGGGATTATGGCTACACCTTC. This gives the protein CASSLDPEGDYGYTF.

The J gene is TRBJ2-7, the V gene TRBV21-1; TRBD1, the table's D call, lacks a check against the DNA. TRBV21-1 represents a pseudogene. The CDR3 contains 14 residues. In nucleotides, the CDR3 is TGTGCCAGCAGAGGTAAGGGACAGCTCAACGAGCAGTACTTC. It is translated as CASRGKGQLNEQYF.

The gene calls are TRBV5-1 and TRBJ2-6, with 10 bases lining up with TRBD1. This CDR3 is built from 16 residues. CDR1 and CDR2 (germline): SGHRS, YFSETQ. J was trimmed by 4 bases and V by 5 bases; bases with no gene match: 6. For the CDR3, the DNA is TGCGCCAGCAGAGACAGGGGGCGCTCGGGGGCCAACGTCCTGACTTTC. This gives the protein CASRDRGRSGANVLTF. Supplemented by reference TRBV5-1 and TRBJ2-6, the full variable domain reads KAGVTQTPRYLIKTRGQQVTLSCSPISGHRSVSWYQQTPGQGLQFLFEYFSETQRNKGNFPGRFSGRQFSNSRSEMNVSTLELGDSALYLCASRDRGRSGANVLTFGAGSRLTVL.

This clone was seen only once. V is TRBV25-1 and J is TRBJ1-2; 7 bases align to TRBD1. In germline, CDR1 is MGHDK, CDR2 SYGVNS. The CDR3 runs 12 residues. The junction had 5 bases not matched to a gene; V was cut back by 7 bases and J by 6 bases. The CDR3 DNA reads TGTGCCAGCACCAGAGGGACAGATGGCTACACCTTC. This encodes CASTRGTDGYTF.

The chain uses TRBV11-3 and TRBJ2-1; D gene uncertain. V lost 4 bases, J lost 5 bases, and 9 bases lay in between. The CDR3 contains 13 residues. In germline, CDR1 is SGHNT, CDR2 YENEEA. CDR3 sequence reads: CASSSFPHNEQFF. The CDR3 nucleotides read TGTGCCAGCAGCTCCTTTCCCCACAATGAGCAGTTCTTC.

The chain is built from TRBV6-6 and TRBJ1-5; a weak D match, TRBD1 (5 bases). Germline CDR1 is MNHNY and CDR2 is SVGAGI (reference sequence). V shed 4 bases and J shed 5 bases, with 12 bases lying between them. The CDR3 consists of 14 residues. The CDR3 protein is CASSSAGGYQPQHF. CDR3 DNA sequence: TGTGCCAGCAGTTCCGCCGGGGGATATCAGCCCCAGCATTTT.

In nucleotides, the CDR3 is TGTGCCAGTAGCCCCTCAAGCGTGAGGACACGGTATGGCTACACCTTC. It translates to CASSPSSVRTRYGYTF. The chain joins TRBV19 to TRBJ1-2; D might be TRBD1 (5 bases). CDR1 and CDR2 (germline): LNHDA, SQIVND (reference sequence). The CDR3 has 16 amino acids. Trimming took 6 bases from V and 5 from J, leaving 22 bases between them.

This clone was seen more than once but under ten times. For the CDR3, the DNA is TGTGCCAGCAGCTTGAGAATAGCCTCACAAGAGACCCAGTACTTC. Translated, it gives CASSLRIASQETQYF. The chain uses TRBV7-9 and TRBJ2-5; no firm D call. Germline V lookup: CDR1 SEHNR, CDR2 FQNEAQ (reference sequence). The V and J ends lost 3 bases and 2 bases respectively, with 13 bases between them. This CDR3 spans 15 amino acids.

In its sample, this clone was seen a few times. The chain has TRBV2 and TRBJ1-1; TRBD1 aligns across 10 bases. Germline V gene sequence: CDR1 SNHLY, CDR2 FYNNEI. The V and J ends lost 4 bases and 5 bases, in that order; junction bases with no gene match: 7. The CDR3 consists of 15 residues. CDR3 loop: CASSATDRGGTEAFF. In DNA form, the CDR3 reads TGTGCCAGCAGTGCCACGGACAGGGGGGGAACTGAAGCTTTCTTT.

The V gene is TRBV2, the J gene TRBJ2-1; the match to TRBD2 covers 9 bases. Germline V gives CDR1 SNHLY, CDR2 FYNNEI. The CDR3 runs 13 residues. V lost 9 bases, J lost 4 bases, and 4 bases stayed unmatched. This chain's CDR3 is CASSGGSYNEQFF. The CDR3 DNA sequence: TGTGCCAGTAGCGGGGGATCGTACAATGAGCAGTTCTTC.

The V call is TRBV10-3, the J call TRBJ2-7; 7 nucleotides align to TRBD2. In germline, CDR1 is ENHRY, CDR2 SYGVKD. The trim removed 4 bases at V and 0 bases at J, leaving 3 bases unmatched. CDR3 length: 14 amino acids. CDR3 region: CAISGRGTSYEQYF. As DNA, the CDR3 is TGTGCCATCAGTGGGCGGGGGACCTCCTACGAGCAGTACTTC.

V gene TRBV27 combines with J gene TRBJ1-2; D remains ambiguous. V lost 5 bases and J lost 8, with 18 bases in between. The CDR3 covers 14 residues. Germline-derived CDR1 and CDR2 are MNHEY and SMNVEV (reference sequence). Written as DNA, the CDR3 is TGTGCCAGCAGTGCCCGGTCCCCCGGAGAGGGCTACACCTTC. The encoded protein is CASSARSPGEGYTF.

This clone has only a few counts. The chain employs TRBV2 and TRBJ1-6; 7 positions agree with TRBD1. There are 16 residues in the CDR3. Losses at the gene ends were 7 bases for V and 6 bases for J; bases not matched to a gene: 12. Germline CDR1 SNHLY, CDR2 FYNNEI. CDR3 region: CASTESVNRGNSPLHF. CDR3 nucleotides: TGTGCCAGCACCGAGTCGGTTAACAGGGGTAATTCACCCCTCCACTTT.

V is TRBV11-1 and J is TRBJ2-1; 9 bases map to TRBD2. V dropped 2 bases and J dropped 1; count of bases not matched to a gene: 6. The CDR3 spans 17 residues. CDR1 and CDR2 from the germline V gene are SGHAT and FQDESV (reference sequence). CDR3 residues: CASSLTLAGASYNEQFF. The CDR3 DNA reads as TGTGCCAGCAGCTTAACCTTAGCGGGGGCATCCTACAATGAGCAGTTCTTC. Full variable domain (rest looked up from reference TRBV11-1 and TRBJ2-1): EAEVAQSPRYKITEKSQAVAFWCDPISGHATLYWYRQILGQGPELLVQFQDESVVDDSQLPKDRFSAERLKGVDSTLKIQPAELGDSAMYLCASSLTLAGASYNEQFFGPGTRLTVL.

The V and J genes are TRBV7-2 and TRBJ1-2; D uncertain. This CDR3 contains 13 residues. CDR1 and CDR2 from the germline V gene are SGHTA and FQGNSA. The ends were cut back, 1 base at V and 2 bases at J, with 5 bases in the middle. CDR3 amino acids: CASSLERNYGYTF. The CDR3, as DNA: TGTGCCAGCAGCTTAGAGAGAAACTATGGCTACACCTTC.

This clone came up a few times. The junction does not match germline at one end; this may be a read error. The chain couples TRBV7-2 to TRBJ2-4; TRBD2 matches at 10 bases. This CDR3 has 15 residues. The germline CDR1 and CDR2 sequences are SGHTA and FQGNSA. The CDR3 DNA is TGTGCCAGCAGCATAGCGGGGGGAGCCAAAAACATTCAGTACTTC. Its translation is CASSIAGGAKNIQYF.

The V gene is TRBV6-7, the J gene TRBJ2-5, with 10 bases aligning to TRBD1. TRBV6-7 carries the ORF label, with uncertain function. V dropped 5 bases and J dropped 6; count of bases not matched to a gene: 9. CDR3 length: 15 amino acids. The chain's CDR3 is CASSTARQGAKTQYF. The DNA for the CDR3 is TGTGCCAGCAGTACAGCTAGACAGGGGGCGAAGACCCAGTACTTC.

CDR3 DNA sequence: TGTGCCAGCAGCTATAACGTGCTAGCAGGCAATGAGCAGTTCTTC. It translates to CASSYNVLAGNEQFF. The chain links TRBV11-3 to TRBJ2-1, with D possibly matching TRBD2 (5 bases). This CDR3 spans 15 amino acids. The germline V gene encodes CDR1 SGHNT and CDR2 YENEEA. V was cut by 4 bases and J by 6 bases, with 16 bases left in between.

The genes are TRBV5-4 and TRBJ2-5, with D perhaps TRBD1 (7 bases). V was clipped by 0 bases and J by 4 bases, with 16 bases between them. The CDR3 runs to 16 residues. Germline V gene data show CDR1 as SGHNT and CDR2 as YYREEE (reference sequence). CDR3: CASSLDPRGVGETQYF. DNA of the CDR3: TGTGCCAGCAGCTTGGATCCCAGGGGGGTCGGAGAGACCCAGTACTTC. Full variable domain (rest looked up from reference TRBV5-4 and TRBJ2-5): ETGVTQSPTHLIKTRGQQVTLRCSSQSGHNTVSWYQQALGQGPQFIFQYYREEENGRGNFPPRFSGLQFPNYSSELNVNALELDDSALYLCASSLDPRGVGETQYFGPGTRLLVL.

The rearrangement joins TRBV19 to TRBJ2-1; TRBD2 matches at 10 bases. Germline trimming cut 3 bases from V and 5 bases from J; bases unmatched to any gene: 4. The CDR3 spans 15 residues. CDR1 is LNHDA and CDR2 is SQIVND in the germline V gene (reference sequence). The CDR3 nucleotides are TGTGCCAGTAGTATTATCACTAGCGGGGACAATGAGCAGTTCTTC. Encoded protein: CASSIITSGDNEQFF.

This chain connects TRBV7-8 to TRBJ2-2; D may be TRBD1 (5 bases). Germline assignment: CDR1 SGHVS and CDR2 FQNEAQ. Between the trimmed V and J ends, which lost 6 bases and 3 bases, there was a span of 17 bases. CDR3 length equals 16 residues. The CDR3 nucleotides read TGTGCCAGCAGTCCCTCAGGGTCGAGGTACACCGGGGAGCTGTTTTTT. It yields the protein CASSPSGSRYTGELFF.

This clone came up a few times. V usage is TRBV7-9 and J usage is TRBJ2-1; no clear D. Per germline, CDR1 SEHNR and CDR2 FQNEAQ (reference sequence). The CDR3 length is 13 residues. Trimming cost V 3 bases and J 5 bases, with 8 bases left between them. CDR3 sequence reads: CASSFSQHNEQFF. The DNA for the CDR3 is TGTGCCAGCAGCTTCTCACAGCACAATGAGCAGTTCTTC.

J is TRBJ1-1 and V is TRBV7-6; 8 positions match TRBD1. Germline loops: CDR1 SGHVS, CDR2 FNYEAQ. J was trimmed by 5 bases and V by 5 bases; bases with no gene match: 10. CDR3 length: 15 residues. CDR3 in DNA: TGTGCCAGCAGCCCCCAGGACAGGGACAGTACTGAAGCTTTCTTT. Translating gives CASSPQDRDSTEAFF. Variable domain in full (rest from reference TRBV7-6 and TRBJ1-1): GAGVSQSPRYKVTKRGQDVALRCDPISGHVSLYWYRQALGQGPEFLTYFNYEAQQDKSGLPNDRFSAERPEGSISTLTIQRTEQRDSAMYRCASSPQDRDSTEAFFGQGTRLTVV.